These 20 T cell receptor beta chains originate from one sample sequenced in a study of lymphopenia after photon versus proton radiotherapy. Method: immunoSEQ multiplex PCR; TCRdb's copy keeps in-frame clones and lacks some. The data hold about 22,000 clones, with about nine tenths observed a single time. The sample consisted of peripheral blood, taken from a patient treated with proton-based radiotherapy. All receptors come from a woman in her 70s with pancreatic cancer. Some clones in this sample may be carry-over from other donors' samples.

The J gene is TRBJ2-7, the V gene TRBV29-1, with TRBD1 as a possible D gene (5 bases). V was pared by 1 base and J by 0 bases, with 10 bases between. The CDR3 sequence is 14 residues long. Germline V CDR1 and CDR2: SQVTM, ANQGSEA. This CDR3 reads CSVEAGQGSYEQYF. CDR3 bases: TGCAGCGTTGAAGCCGGGCAGGGCTCCTACGAGCAGTACTTC.

The table lists this clone with a few counts. V usage is TRBV7-2 and J usage is TRBJ1-5, with a weak D call TRBD1 (5 bases). Trimming stripped 6 bases from V and 7 bases from J, with 13 bases between. Germline values: CDR1 SGHTA, CDR2 FQGNSA. There are 13 residues in the CDR3. CDR3 bases: TGTGCCAGCAGTCCAGGGTTCGGACAGCCCCAGCATTTT. Amino acid sequence: CASSPGFGQPQHF. The full variable domain, in which reference TRBV7-2 and TRBJ1-5 provide the parts outside the CDR3, is GAGVSQSPSNKVTEKGKDVELRCDPISGHTALYWYRQSLGQGLEFLIYFQGNSAPDKSGLPSDRFSAERTGGSVSTLTIQRTQQEDSAVYLCASSPGFGQPQHFGDGTRLSIL.

The V and J genes are TRBV14 and TRBJ2-7; D may be TRBD2 (6 bases). CDR1 is SGHDN, CDR2 FVKESK, per germline. Between the trimmed V and J ends, which lost 1 base and 6 bases, there was a span of 10 bases. The CDR3 consists of 13 residues. CDR3 in DNA: TGTGCCAGCAGCCAAGTAACAGCGGGCGAGCAGTACTTC. Protein sequence: CASSQVTAGEQYF.

This chain links TRBV27 with TRBJ2-3; D call uncertain. V lost 6 bases, J lost 2 bases, and 3 bases lay in between. There are 11 residues in the CDR3. Germline-derived CDR1 and CDR2 are MNHEY and SMNVEV (reference sequence). CDR3 in DNA: TGTGCCAGCAGACTCACAGATACGCAGTATTTT. This gives the protein CASRLTDTQYF.

The chain recombines TRBV5-4 with TRBJ2-3; no reliable D call. V lost 0 bases, J lost 0 bases, and 11 bases lay in between. The CDR3 length is 16 residues. Germline CDR1 reads SGHNT; CDR2 reads YYREEE (reference sequence). The CDR3 sequence: CASSLATMRSTDTQYF. DNA of the CDR3: TGTGCCAGCAGCTTGGCCACGATGCGGAGCACAGATACGCAGTATTTT.

The chain recombines TRBV28 with TRBJ1-1; D ambiguous. Trimming cost V 1 base and J 4 bases, with 1 base left between them. From germline, CDR1 is MDHEN and CDR2 SYDVKM. The CDR3 spans 11 residues. The CDR3 DNA reads TGTGCCAGCAGTTTATTCACTGAAGCTTTCTTT. Its protein product is CASSLFTEAFF. The full variable domain, its missing parts supplied by reference TRBV28 and TRBJ1-1, is DVKVTQSSRYLVKRTGEKVFLECVQDMDHENMFWYRQDPGLGLRLIYFSYDVKMKEKGDIPEGYSVSREKKERFSLILESASTNQTSMYLCASSLFTEAFFGQGTRLTVV.

The gene calls are TRBV19 and TRBJ2-1, with 9 bases fitting TRBD2. Germline-derived CDR1 and CDR2 are LNHDA and SQIVND (reference sequence). With V trimmed by 6 bases and J by 1 base, 4 bases remained unmatched. The CDR3 is 15 residues long. The CDR3 reads CASSALAGSYNEQFF. CDR3 nucleotides: TGTGCCAGTAGCGCTCTAGCGGGGTCCTACAATGAGCAGTTCTTC.

CDR3 sequence reads: CSVDRGGTQYF. The CDR3 DNA is TGCAGCGTTGATCGGGGCGGAACGCAGTATTTT. The rearrangement uses TRBV29-1 and TRBJ2-3; D is possibly TRBD1 or TRBD2 (5 bases each). V shed 3 bases and J shed 9 bases, with 10 bases lying between them. CDR1 is SQVTM, CDR2 ANQGSEA, per germline. This CDR3 region has 11 residues.

The table lists this clone with a count of one. The chain links TRBV28 to TRBJ1-2; unclear D gene. CDR3 length equals 13 residues. Per the germline V gene, CDR1 is MDHEN and CDR2 is SYDVKM. Trimming pared 1 base from V and 1 base from J, leaving 4 bases between. In nucleotides, the CDR3 is TGTGCCAGCAGTTTATTGGGTAACTATGGCTACACCTTC. Protein product: CASSLLGNYGYTF.

The rearrangement uses TRBV7-3 and TRBJ2-1; TRBD2 aligns across 10 bases. Germline lookup yields CDR1 SGHTA and CDR2 FQGTGA. Trimming took 2 bases from V and 0 from J; bases not matched to a gene: 1. The CDR3 spans 16 residues. CDR3 sequence: CASSLSSGGSYNEQFF. The CDR3 DNA follows: TGTGCCAGCAGCTTATCTAGCGGGGGCTCCTACAATGAGCAGTTCTTC. The full variable domain, its missing parts supplied by reference TRBV7-3 and TRBJ2-1, is GAGVSQTPSNKVTEKGKYVELRCDPISGHTALYWYRQSLGQGPEFLIYFQGTGAADDSGLPNDRFFAVRPEGSVSTLKIQRTERGDSAVYLCASSLSSGGSYNEQFFGPGTRLTVL.

The genes are TRBV7-9 and TRBJ1-1; D remains ambiguous. Trimming cost V 4 bases and J 11 bases, with 20 bases left between them. The germline CDR1 and CDR2 sequences are SEHNR and FQNEAQ (reference sequence). The CDR3 has 14 residues. CDR3 in amino acids: CASSSLSRRRRAFF. DNA of the CDR3: TGTGCCAGCAGCTCTCTTTCCAGGCGGCGAAGGGCTTTCTTT.

This chain uses TRBV19 with TRBJ2-1, with TRBD1 as a possible D gene (5 bases). Trimming left V 7 bases short and J 5 bases short, with 18 bases between. The germline V gene has CDR1 LNHDA and CDR2 SQIVND (reference sequence). The CDR3 runs to 15 residues. CDR3 nucleotide sequence: TGTGCCAGTACCGAGACAGCCTTCCCGGACAATGAGCAGTTCTTC. This translates into CASTETAFPDNEQFF.

This sequence joins TRBV5-5 and TRBJ1-2; 9 bases line up with TRBD1. Germline V CDR1 and CDR2: SGHKS, YYEKEE (reference sequence). The CDR3 is 16 amino acids. After removal of 1 base from V and 2 bases from J, the junction contained 6 bases not matched to a gene. The CDR3 DNA is TGTGCCAGCAGCTTGCCATCGGGGACAGGGAACTATGGCTACACCTTC. Translated, it gives CASSLPSGTGNYGYTF.

The chain carries TRBV27 and TRBJ1-2, with a weak D call TRBD1 (5 bases). The length of the CDR3 is 14 residues. Trimming stripped 6 bases from V and 1 base from J, with 12 bases between. Germline CDR1 reads MNHEY; CDR2 reads SMNVEV (reference sequence). CDR3 in amino acids: CASRGTDLNYGYTF. The DNA of the CDR3 is TGTGCCAGCAGGGGGACCGATCTTAACTATGGCTACACCTTC.

The chain uses TRBV7-9 and TRBJ2-5; perhaps TRBD2 as D (6 bases). The length of the CDR3 is 15 residues. V lost 5 bases and J lost 5, with 18 bases in between. Germline values: CDR1 SEHNR, CDR2 FQNEAQ (reference sequence). The CDR3 spells CASSPASAGRETQYF. Here the CDR3 DNA reads TGTGCCAGCAGCCCCGCTAGCGCCGGACGGGAGACCCAGTACTTC. The full variable domain, its missing parts supplied by reference TRBV7-9 and TRBJ2-5, is DTGVSQNPRHKITKRGQNVTFRCDPISEHNRLYWYRQTLGQGPEFLTYFQNEAQLEKSRLLSDRFSAERPKGSFSTLEIQRTEQGDSAMYLCASSPASAGRETQYFGPGTRLLVL.

This clone was found once. The rearrangement uses TRBV28 and TRBJ2-1, with D tentatively TRBD1 or TRBD2 (6 bases each). Germline V gene data show CDR1 as MDHEN and CDR2 as SYDVKM. The CDR3 covers 17 residues. Trimming removed 5 bases at V and 4 bases at J, with 21 bases between. The CDR3 sequence: CASSPRWGAGSYNEQFF. For the CDR3, the DNA is TGTGCCAGCAGTCCGAGGTGGGGGGCAGGGTCGTACAATGAGCAGTTCTTC.

The genes are TRBV7-9 and TRBJ2-1; D could derive from TRBD1 or TRBD2 (5 bases each). The germline V gene has CDR1 SEHNR and CDR2 FQNEAQ (reference sequence). The CDR3 covers 18 residues. V lost 5 bases and J 0 bases, leaving 20 bases between the germline ends. The CDR3 coding sequence is TGTGCCAGCAGCATAAAAATCGGGACGCCTCCCTCCTACAATGAGCAGTTCTTC. Translated, it gives CASSIKIGTPPSYNEQFF.

As to this clone: Germline is not matched at one junction end, which may reflect a read error. For the CDR3, the DNA is TGCGCCAGCAGCCATCGGACAGAGAACACTGAAGCTTTCTTT. Residues: CASSHRTENTEAFF. This chain uses TRBV5-4 with TRBJ1-1, with a tentative D call TRBD1 (6 bases). CDR1 and CDR2 (germline): SGHNT, YYREEE (reference sequence). The length of the CDR3 is 14 residues.

The J gene is TRBJ2-5, the V gene TRBV7-3, with TRBD2 matching over 10 bases. There are 15 residues in the CDR3. V lost 2 bases to trimming and J lost 5 bases; unmatched junction nucleotides: 5. Germline assignment: CDR1 SGHTA and CDR2 FQGTGA. For the CDR3, the DNA is TGTGCCAGCAGCTTAGGAGCGGGAGGGCTGGAGACCCAGTACTTC. This codes for CASSLGAGGLETQYF.

This chain uses TRBV19 with TRBJ2-5, with 15 bases lining up with TRBD2. Looked up from germline, CDR1 is LNHDA and CDR2 is SQIVND (reference sequence). CDR3 length: 19 amino acids. Trimming took 1 base from V and 2 from J; bases not matched to a gene: 8. CDR3 nucleotide sequence: TGTGCCAGTAGTATAGTTGGACTAGCGGGAGGGCTAGGGCAAGAGACCCAGTACTTC. Protein sequence: CASSIVGLAGGLGQETQYF. Drawing the rest from reference TRBV19 and TRBJ2-5, the complete variable domain is DGGITQSPKYLFRKEGQNVTLSCEQNLNHDAMYWYRQDPGQGLRLIYYSQIVNDFQKGDIAEGYSVSREKKESFPLTVTSAQKNPTAFYLCASSIVGLAGGLGQETQYFGPGTRLLVL.